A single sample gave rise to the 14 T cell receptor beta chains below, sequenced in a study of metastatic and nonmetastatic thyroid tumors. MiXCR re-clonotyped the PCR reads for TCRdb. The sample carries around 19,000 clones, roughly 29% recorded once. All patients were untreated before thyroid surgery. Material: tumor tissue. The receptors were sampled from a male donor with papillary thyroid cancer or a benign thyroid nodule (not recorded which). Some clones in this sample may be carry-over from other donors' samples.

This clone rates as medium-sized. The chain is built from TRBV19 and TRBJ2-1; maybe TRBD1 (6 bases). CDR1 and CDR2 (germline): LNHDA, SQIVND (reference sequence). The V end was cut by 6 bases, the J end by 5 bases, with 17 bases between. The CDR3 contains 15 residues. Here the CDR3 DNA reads TGTGCCAGTAGCAACTACAGGACAGCGGACAATGAGCAGTTCTTC. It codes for CASSNYRTADNEQFF.

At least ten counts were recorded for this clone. Here the CDR3 reads CSAGGVVVNEQFF. The DNA of the CDR3 is TGCAGTGCCGGGGGGGTCGTGGTCAATGAGCAGTTCTTC. The chain couples TRBV20-1 to TRBJ2-1; TRBD2 aligns across 8 bases. The V and J ends lost 6 bases and 6 bases, in that order; junction bases with no gene match: 7. The CDR3 runs 13 residues. The germline V gene encodes CDR1 DFQATT and CDR2 SNEGSKA (reference sequence).

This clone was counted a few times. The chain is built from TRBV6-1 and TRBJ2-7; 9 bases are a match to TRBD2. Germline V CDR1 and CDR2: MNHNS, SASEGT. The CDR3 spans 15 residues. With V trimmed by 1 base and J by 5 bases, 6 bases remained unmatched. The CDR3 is CASSEDAGGFNEQYF. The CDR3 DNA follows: TGTGCCAGCAGTGAAGATGCGGGAGGGTTTAACGAGCAGTACTTC.

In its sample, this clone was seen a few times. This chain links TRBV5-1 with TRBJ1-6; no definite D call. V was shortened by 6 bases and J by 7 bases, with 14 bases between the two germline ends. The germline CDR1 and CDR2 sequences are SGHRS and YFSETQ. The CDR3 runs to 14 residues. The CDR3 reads CASTPGEQNSPLHF. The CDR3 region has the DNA TGCGCCAGCACCCCCGGTGAGCAGAATTCACCCCTCCACTTT.

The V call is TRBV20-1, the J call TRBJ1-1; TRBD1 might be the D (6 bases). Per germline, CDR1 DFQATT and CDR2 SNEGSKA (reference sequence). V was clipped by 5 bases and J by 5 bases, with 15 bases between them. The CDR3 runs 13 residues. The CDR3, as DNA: TGCAGTGCTCCGGACAGTTGGGGAACTGAAGCTTTCTTT. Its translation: CSAPDSWGTEAFF.

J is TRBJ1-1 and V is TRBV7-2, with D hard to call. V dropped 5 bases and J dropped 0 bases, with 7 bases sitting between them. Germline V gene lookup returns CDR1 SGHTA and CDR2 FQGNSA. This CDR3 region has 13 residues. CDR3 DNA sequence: TGTGCCAGCAGCGGGCGGGTGAACACTGAAGCTTTCTTT. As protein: CASSGRVNTEAFF.

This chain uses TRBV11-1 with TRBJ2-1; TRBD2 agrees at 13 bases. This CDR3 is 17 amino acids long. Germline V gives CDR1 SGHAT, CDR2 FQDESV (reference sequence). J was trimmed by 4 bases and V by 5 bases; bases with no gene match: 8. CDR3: CASSPGGLAGVYNEQFF. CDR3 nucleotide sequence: TGTGCCAGCAGCCCCGGTGGACTAGCGGGAGTTTACAATGAGCAGTTCTTC.

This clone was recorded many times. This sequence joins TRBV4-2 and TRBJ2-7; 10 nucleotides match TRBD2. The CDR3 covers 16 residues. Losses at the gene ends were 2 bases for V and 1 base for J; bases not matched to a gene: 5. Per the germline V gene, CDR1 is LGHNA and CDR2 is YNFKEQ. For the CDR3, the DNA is TGTGCCAGCAGCCAAACACTAGCGGGGATTTCCTACGAGCAGTACTTC. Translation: CASSQTLAGISYEQYF.

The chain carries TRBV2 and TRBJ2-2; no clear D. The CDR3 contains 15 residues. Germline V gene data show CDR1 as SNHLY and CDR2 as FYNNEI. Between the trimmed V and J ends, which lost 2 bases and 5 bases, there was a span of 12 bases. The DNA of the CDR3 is TGTGCCAGCAGTGAACGGGTAACAGTGACCGGGGAGCTGTTTTTT. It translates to CASSERVTVTGELFF.

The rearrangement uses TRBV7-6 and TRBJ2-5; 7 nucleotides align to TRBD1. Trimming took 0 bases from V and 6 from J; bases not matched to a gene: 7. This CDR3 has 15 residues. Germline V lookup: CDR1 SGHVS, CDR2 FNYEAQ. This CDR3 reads CASSLAINRGQTQYF. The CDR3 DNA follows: TGTGCCAGCAGCTTAGCTATAAACAGGGGACAGACCCAGTACTTC.

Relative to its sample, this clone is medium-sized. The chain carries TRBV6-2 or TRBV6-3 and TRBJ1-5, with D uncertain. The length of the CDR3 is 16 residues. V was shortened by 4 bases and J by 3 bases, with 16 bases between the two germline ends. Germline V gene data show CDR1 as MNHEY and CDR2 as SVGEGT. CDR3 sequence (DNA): TGTGCCAGCAGTTTCCGCATAGGAGCCCCCAATCAGCCCCAGCATTTT. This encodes CASSFRIGAPNQPQHF.

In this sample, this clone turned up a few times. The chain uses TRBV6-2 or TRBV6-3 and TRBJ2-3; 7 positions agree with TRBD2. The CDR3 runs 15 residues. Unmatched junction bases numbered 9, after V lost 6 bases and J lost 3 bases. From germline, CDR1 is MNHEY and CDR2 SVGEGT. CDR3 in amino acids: CASSPIGGRTDTQYF. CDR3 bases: TGTGCCAGCAGCCCCATCGGGGGGAGAACAGATACGCAGTATTTT.

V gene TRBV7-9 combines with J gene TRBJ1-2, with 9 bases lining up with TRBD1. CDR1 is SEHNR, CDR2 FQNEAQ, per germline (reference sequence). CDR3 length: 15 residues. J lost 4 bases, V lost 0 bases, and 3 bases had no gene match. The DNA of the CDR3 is TGTGCCAGCAGCTTAGCGTACAGGGGGCCCTATGGCTACACCTTC. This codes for CASSLAYRGPYGYTF.

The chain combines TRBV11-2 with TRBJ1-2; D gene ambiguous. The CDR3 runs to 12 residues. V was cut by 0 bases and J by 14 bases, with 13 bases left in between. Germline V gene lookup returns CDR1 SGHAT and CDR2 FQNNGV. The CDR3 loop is CASSLDWGTVTF. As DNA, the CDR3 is TGTGCCAGCAGCTTAGATTGGGGAACAGTGACCTTC.